This section outlines one T cell receptor (beta chain) sequence together with its context. The record originates from a study of blood T cells in healthy people across ages. For the second PCR, which ran for about 6 to 11 cycles, a sample-barcoded 5' primer and a J-beta primer mix were used. TCRdb used MiXCR to reprocess the 5' RACE reads, holding one entry per CDR3 protein. The sample has roughly 640,000 distinct CDR3 sequences; under 30% are singletons. Peripheral blood from each donor was collected in a volume of 9.5 to 10 milliliters. The trim removed 7 bases at V and 1 base at J, leaving 4 bases unmatched. The CDR3 has 14 residues. Germline lookup yields CDR1 SGHTA and CDR2 FQGTGA.

Sequencing was performed on blood. This clonotype was obtained from a woman at least 80 years old in good health. The chain uses TRBV7-3 and TRBJ2-1; TRBD2 matches at 7 bases. The CDR3 DNA is TGTGCCAGCACCTGGGGAGGGTCCTACAATGAGCAGTTCTTC. Its translation: CASTWGGSYNEQFF.